This entry lists 3 T cell receptor beta chains sequenced from one sample in a study of blood T cell repertoires in COVID-19. Libraries were prepared by immunoSEQ multiplex PCR; TCRdb keeps only in-frame clonotypes and omits some of them. The sample yields a few hundred thousand clones, 75% to 90% seen once. Sequenced material: peripheral blood. These receptors were collected from a woman in her twenties or thirties with active or convalescent COVID-19.

This rearrangement joins TRBV19 to TRBJ1-2, with TRBD1 identical over 9 bases. CDR1 LNHDA and CDR2 SQIVND come from the germline V gene (reference sequence). V gave up 8 bases and J gave up 1 base; unmatched junction bases: 8. The CDR3 spans 15 residues. This CDR3 reads CASEAGTGFNYGYTF. CDR3 sequence (DNA): TGTGCCAGTGAGGCCGGGACAGGGTTTAACTATGGCTACACCTTC.

The chain combines TRBV6-5 with TRBJ2-1, with 9 bases matching TRBD2. The germline V gene has CDR1 MNHEY and CDR2 SVGAGI. Trimming at V came to 6 bases and at J to 4 bases, leaving 7 bases not matched to a gene. The length of the CDR3 is 15 residues. CDR3 in amino acids: CASRPRGGDYNEQFF. CDR3 in DNA: TGTGCCAGCAGGCCGCGGGGGGGGGATTACAATGAGCAGTTCTTC.

This clone came up once. The chain has TRBV19 and TRBJ2-1; TRBD2 aligns across 8 bases. The CDR3 is 18 residues long. The trim removed 0 bases at V and 6 bases at J, leaving 13 bases unmatched. Germline-derived CDR1 and CDR2 are LNHDA and SQIVND (reference sequence). This CDR3 is CASSIDLRSSGESNEQFF. The CDR3 DNA follows: TGTGCCAGTAGTATAGATCTGAGGAGTAGCGGGGAGTCCAATGAGCAGTTCTTC.